The 27 T cell receptor beta chains below come from one sample, sequenced in a study of T-cell memory formation after mild COVID-19. TCRdb reprocessed the 5' RACE reads with MiXCR, giving one entry per CDR3 protein. This sample has more than 250,000 distinct CDR3 sequences; roughly 15% occur once, and the top ten carry approximately 25%. The sequencing sample was made of PBMCs or a T cell subset sorted from them (not recorded which). The receptor source for this set is a man between 18 and 35 years old who had mild COVID-19 (a few samples of this study predate the infection). Cell type and time point are not known.

The chain has TRBV7-2 and TRBJ2-2, with 10 bases fitting TRBD2. Looked up from germline, CDR1 is SGHTA and CDR2 is FQGNSA. CDR3 size: 19 residues. V shed 0 bases and J 5 bases; nucleotides not matched to a gene: 12. The CDR3 protein is CASSLAPPGAGGRTGELFF. CDR3 nucleotide sequence: TGTGCCAGCAGCTTAGCTCCCCCGGGAGCGGGGGGGCGAACCGGGGAGCTGTTTTTT.

This sequence joins TRBV12-3 or TRBV12-4 and TRBJ1-6; D unresolved. The CDR3 loop spans 13 amino acids. V lost 6 bases and J lost 6, with 9 bases in between. The CDR3 is CASSPQVNSPLHF. CDR3 bases: TGTGCCAGCAGCCCCCAGGTTAATTCACCCCTCCACTTT.

This clonotype was counted many times. The chain joins TRBV7-6 to TRBJ2-2; 9 nucleotides agree with TRBD1. There are 17 residues in the CDR3. With 5 bases clipped from V and 1 base from J, the junction kept 8 bases outside the gene matches. The V gene's germline CDR1 is SGHVS and CDR2 FNYEAQ. In nucleotides, the CDR3 is TGTGCCAGCAGCCCCGGGCCGGGACAGGGGAACACCGGGGAGCTGTTTTTT. Its protein product is CASSPGPGQGNTGELFF.

V and J are TRBV4-2 and TRBJ2-3; TRBD2 matches 11 bases. After removal of 3 bases from V and 2 bases from J, the junction contained 7 bases not matched to a gene. The CDR3 spans 17 residues. Germline V gives CDR1 LGHNA, CDR2 YNFKEQ. The CDR3 nucleotides are TGTGCCAGCAGCCACACCCTAGCGGGGGGCCCCACAGATACGCAGTATTTT. Protein sequence: CASSHTLAGGPTDTQYF.

In this sample, this clonotype turned up many times. The chain has TRBV5-1 and TRBJ2-7; 9 bases agree with TRBD1. CDR1 is SGHRS and CDR2 is YFSETQ in the germline V gene. This CDR3 is built from 13 residues. The V gene end was trimmed by 2 bases and the J gene end by 6 bases; junction bases not matched to a gene: 3. CDR3 amino acids: CASSFGQGTEQYF. In nucleotides, the CDR3 is TGCGCCAGCAGCTTCGGACAGGGGACCGAGCAGTACTTC.

J is TRBJ1-6 and V is TRBV11-3, with 11 nucleotides matching TRBD1. CDR3 length: 17 amino acids. CDR1 and CDR2 (germline): SGHNT, YENEEA. Germline trimming cut 5 bases from V and 10 bases from J; bases unmatched to any gene: 13. The CDR3 loop reads CASSAPGQGEDRSPLHF. CDR3 bases: TGTGCCAGCAGCGCCCCGGGACAGGGGGAGGACAGATCACCCCTCCACTTT.

The chain uses TRBV7-2 and TRBJ2-2, with D uncertain. In germline, CDR1 is SGHTA, CDR2 FQGNSA. Trimming left V 5 bases short and J 6 bases short, with 13 bases between. The CDR3 runs to 14 residues. CDR3 sequence reads: CASSLAWQAGELFF. CDR3 nucleotide sequence: TGTGCCAGCAGCCTTGCATGGCAGGCCGGGGAGCTGTTTTTT.

This sequence joins TRBV4-3 and TRBJ2-5; D is perhaps TRBD1 or TRBD2 (5 bases each). The CDR3 extends over 17 amino acids. Germline CDR1 and CDR2: LGHNA and YSLEER. The germline V and J ends were trimmed by 0 bases and 10 bases, with 24 bases remaining between them. In DNA, the CDR3 is TGCGCCAGCAGCCAAGATTATAATTGGGGGACGGCTCCAGACCAGTACTTC. Translation gives CASSQDYNWGTAPDQYF.

This clonotype came up many times. This sequence joins TRBV5-1 and TRBJ2-1; possible D gene TRBD2, 6 bases. CDR3 size: 15 residues. Trimming shortened V by 7 bases and J by 0 bases, and 14 bases separated the two germline ends. Germline V CDR1 and CDR2: SGHRS, YFSETQ. The CDR3 sequence: CASAEGLSSYNEQFF. The CDR3, as DNA: TGCGCCAGCGCGGAAGGACTAAGCTCCTACAATGAGCAGTTCTTC.

V is TRBV6-5 and J is TRBJ2-7, with a possible D match to TRBD1 (5 bases). This CDR3 spans 15 amino acids. V was shortened by 0 bases and J by 6 bases, with 15 bases between the two germline ends. Germline loops: CDR1 MNHEY, CDR2 SVGAGI. The CDR3 is CASSYSAQGKGEQYV. The CDR3 coding sequence is TGTGCCAGCAGTTACTCGGCCCAGGGTAAAGGCGAGCAGTACGTC.

This clonotype was seen repeatedly, ten times or more. The chain has TRBV5-1 and TRBJ1-2; D may be TRBD1 (5 bases). This CDR3 has 15 amino acids. In germline, CDR1 is SGHRS, CDR2 YFSETQ. V was trimmed by 1 base and J by 4 bases, leaving 14 bases between them. The CDR3 DNA follows: TGCGCCAGCAGCTTGATGGGAGAGGGGATCTATGGCTACACCTTC. Encoded protein: CASSLMGEGIYGYTF.

The chain recombines TRBV7-2 with TRBJ1-5, with 9 bases identical to TRBD1. The CDR3 runs to 15 residues. Germline trimming cut 2 bases from V and 5 bases from J; bases unmatched to any gene: 4. Looked up from germline, CDR1 is SGHTA and CDR2 is FQGNSA. The CDR3 here is CASSLIWTGDQPQHF. The CDR3 region has the DNA TGTGCCAGCAGCTTAATTTGGACAGGGGATCAGCCCCAGCATTTT. The whole variable domain, remainder taken from reference TRBV7-2 and TRBJ1-5, is GAGVSQSPSNKVTEKGKDVELRCDPISGHTALYWYRQSLGQGLEFLIYFQGNSAPDKSGLPSDRFSAERTGGSVSTLTIQRTQQEDSAVYLCASSLIWTGDQPQHFGDGTRLSIL.

This clonotype was counted at least ten times. The CDR3 spells CSASGGLSSYEQYV. The CDR3 region has the DNA TGCAGTGCTAGCGGGGGTCTGAGCTCCTACGAGCAGTACGTC. The rearrangement uses TRBV20-1 and TRBJ2-7, with D possibly TRBD2 on 6 matching bases. V was clipped by 3 bases and J by 0 bases, with 12 bases between them. The CDR3 extends over 14 amino acids. Germline V CDR1 and CDR2: DFQATT, SNEGSKA (reference sequence).

The rearrangement joins TRBV6-2 or TRBV6-3 to TRBJ2-3, with D unresolved. The V and J ends lost 4 bases and 5 bases respectively, with 10 bases between them. Germline V CDR1 and CDR2: MNHEY, SVGEGT. This CDR3 has 13 residues. CDR3 in DNA: TGTGCCAGCAGTTCAGGACCACTAGATACGCAGTATTTT. Amino acids: CASSSGPLDTQYF.

J is TRBJ1-2 and V is TRBV3-1; D ambiguous. In germline, CDR1 is LGHDT, CDR2 YNNKEL (reference sequence). This CDR3 comprises 13 residues. The V end lost 0 bases, the J end lost 8 bases, and 10 bases lay between the germline ends. CDR3 sequence: CASSQDGRGGYTF. DNA of the CDR3: TGTGCCAGCAGCCAAGACGGTCGAGGAGGCTACACCTTC.

This clonotype was counted at least ten times. J is TRBJ1-1 and V is TRBV28, with D perhaps matching TRBD1 (6 bases). This CDR3 region has 13 residues. From germline, CDR1 is MDHEN and CDR2 SYDVKM. V was cut by 11 bases and J by 0 bases, with 13 bases left in between. The CDR3 sequence is CAAERDMNTEAFF. The CDR3 bases are TGTGCCGCGGAACGGGACATGAACACTGAAGCTTTCTTT.

The V gene is TRBV4-3, the J gene TRBJ2-7; either TRBD1 or TRBD2 may fit D (6 bases each). V was pared by 4 bases and J by 6 bases, with 16 bases between. The germline gives CDR1 LGHNA, CDR2 YSLEER. The CDR3 has 14 amino acids. The CDR3 DNA sequence: TGCGCCAGCAGCCGGACAGTCTTGGGGGGCGAGCAGTACTTC. Protein sequence: CASSRTVLGGEQYF.

The rearrangement links TRBV9 to TRBJ2-4; D is perhaps TRBD2 (5 bases). The CDR3 loop spans 15 amino acids. The germline V gene encodes CDR1 SGDLS and CDR2 YYNGEE. The V end was cut by 5 bases, the J end by 1 base, with 13 bases between. DNA for the CDR3: TGTGCCAGCAGAGCCGAGGGTGGGGCCAAAAACATTCAGTACTTC. This translates into CASRAEGGAKNIQYF.

This clonotype was seen more than once but under ten times. The rearrangement joins TRBV4-3 to TRBJ1-6; D is ambiguous. Germline V gene data show CDR1 as LGHNA and CDR2 as YSLEER. CDR3 length: 12 amino acids. V was cut by 2 bases and J by 7 bases, with 3 bases left in between. CDR3 in amino acids: CASSQQNSPLHF. In DNA, the CDR3 is TGCGCCAGCAGCCAACAAAATTCACCCCTCCACTTT.

This clonotype was observed at least ten times. The V and J genes are TRBV20-1 and TRBJ1-1, with a possible D match to TRBD1 (6 bases). V was pared by 6 bases and J by 5 bases, with 16 bases between. Per germline, CDR1 DFQATT and CDR2 SNEGSKA (reference sequence). The CDR3 has 13 residues. The CDR3 here is CSAPTGSSTEAFF. DNA of the CDR3: TGCAGTGCCCCAACAGGGTCATCTACTGAAGCTTTCTTT.

V is TRBV5-6 and J is TRBJ2-2; TRBD1 agrees at 9 bases. Germline V lookup: CDR1 SGHDT, CDR2 YYEEEE. CDR3 length: 15 amino acids. V lost 4 bases and J lost 7; bases outside the gene matches: 8. CDR3 region: CASSPSDRGIGELFF. As DNA, the CDR3 is TGTGCCAGCAGCCCGTCGGACAGGGGAATCGGGGAGCTGTTTTTT.

There are a few counts of this clonotype. The chain is built from TRBV15 and TRBJ2-3; 7 bases agree with TRBD1. This CDR3 is built from 15 residues. With 1 base clipped from V and 4 bases from J, the junction kept 5 bases outside the gene matches. Germline V gene lookup returns CDR1 LNHNV and CDR2 YYDKDF (reference sequence). The CDR3 DNA is TGTGCCACCAGCAGAGCGGTCCAGGGGGCAGATACGCAGTATTTT. Translating it yields CATSRAVQGADTQYF. The full variable domain, in which reference TRBV15 and TRBJ2-3 provide the parts outside the CDR3, is DAMVIQNPRYQVTQFGKPVTLSCSQTLNHNVMYWYQQKSSQAPKLLFHYYDKDFNNEADTPDNFQSRRPNTSFCFLDIRSPGLGDTAMYLCATSRAVQGADTQYFGPGTRLTVL.

This chain links TRBV5-1 with TRBJ1-1; the match to TRBD1 covers 7 bases. The junction had 6 bases not matched to a gene; V was cut back by 3 bases and J by 4 bases. The V gene's germline CDR1 is SGHRS and CDR2 YFSETQ. The CDR3 is 14 amino acids. The CDR3 loop reads CASSSQGMGTEAFF. CDR3 coding DNA: TGCGCCAGCAGCTCACAGGGGATGGGCACTGAAGCTTTCTTT. The full variable domain, its missing parts supplied by reference TRBV5-1 and TRBJ1-1, is KAGVTQTPRYLIKTRGQQVTLSCSPISGHRSVSWYQQTPGQGLQFLFEYFSETQRNKGNFPGRFSGRQFSNSRSEMNVSTLELGDSALYLCASSSQGMGTEAFFGQGTRLTVV.

The chain has TRBV5-8 and TRBJ2-7; D not certain. The V gene's germline CDR1 is SGHTS and CDR2 YDEGEE. This CDR3 is 14 amino acids long. V gave up 4 bases and J gave up 2 bases, with 13 bases separating them. The CDR3 spells CASSPFPGAYEQYF. In DNA form, the CDR3 reads TGTGCCAGCAGCCCTTTCCCCGGAGCCTACGAGCAGTACTTC. The full variable domain, completed using reference TRBV5-8 and TRBJ2-7, is EAGVTQSPTHLIKTRGQQATLRCSPISGHTSVYWYQQALGLGLQFLLWYDEGEERNRGNFPPRFSGRQFPNYSSELNVNALELEDSALYLCASSPFPGAYEQYFGPGTRLTVT.

This clonotype was picked up a small number of times. This CDR3 is CSATRQYYSYNEQFF. CDR3 in DNA: TGCAGTGCTACCCGACAGTACTACTCCTACAATGAGCAGTTCTTC. The rearrangement uses TRBV20-1 and TRBJ2-1; maybe TRBD1 (5 bases). This CDR3 spans 15 amino acids. CDR1 DFQATT and CDR2 SNEGSKA come from the germline V gene (reference sequence). V was shortened by 4 bases and J by 0 bases, with 13 bases between the two germline ends.

Only a few counts were recorded for this clonotype. The J gene is TRBJ1-1, the V gene TRBV29-1; D unclear. Trimming took off 4 bases at V and 0 bases at J, with 12 bases between the two ends. The CDR3 has 14 amino acids. Germline-derived CDR1 and CDR2 are SQVTM and ANQGSEA. For the CDR3, the DNA is TGCAGCGTTGGCCCGTCGGTGATGAACACTGAAGCTTTCTTT. Amino acid sequence: CSVGPSVMNTEAFF.

The chain couples TRBV4-3 to TRBJ2-1; unclear D gene. This CDR3 spans 14 amino acids. CDR1 LGHNA and CDR2 YSLEER come from the germline V gene. Deletions cut 4 bases from V and 6 bases from J, with 13 bases between. The CDR3 protein is CASSPTSSGNEQFF. The DNA of the CDR3 is TGCGCCAGCAGCCCGACGAGCTCGGGCAATGAGCAGTTCTTC.